Listed below are T cell receptor beta chains from one sample, sequenced in a study of Ad26.COV2.S vaccination and SARS-CoV-2 variants. The repertoire was sequenced with immunoSEQ multiplex PCR; TCRdb's copy has only in-frame clones and lacks some. The sample holds some 450,000 clones, 90% seen once. The sequencing here drew on peripheral blood, taken in a trial of Ad26.COV2.S vaccine versus placebo. The receptors come from a person between 18 and 65 years old who received the Ad26.COV2.S COVID-19 vaccine or a placebo. The CDR3 runs from the conserved cysteine through the conserved F or W. D genes are given only for firm matches. The size field is filled for only some rows; it gives once, few, many or a size class.

TGCGCCAGCAGCCCACGGGACCCGAATAGAGAGACCCAGTACTTC	CASSPRDPNRETQYF	15	NA	TRBJ2-5	TRBV5-1	NA
TGTGCCAGCAAAGGGACTAGCGGGTATTACGGGGAGCTGTTTTTT	CASKGTSGYYGELFF	15	TRBD2	TRBJ2-2	TRBV25-1	once
TGTGCCAGCAGCTCATCCGGGACAGCACAGATTACGCAGTATTTT	CASSSSGTAQITQYF	15	TRBD1	TRBJ2-3	TRBV5-4	NA
TGTGCCAGTAGTGGTGGGGGCGAGCAGTACTTC	CASSGGGEQYF	11	NA	TRBJ2-7	TRBV19	NA
TGTGCCAGCAGTCCAAGGGGGGGGCGCAGGAATGAGCAGTTCTTC	CASSPRGGRRNEQFF	15	NA	TRBJ2-1	TRBV27	NA
TGTGCCAGTCACGCGGGGGGGCTCGCCGGGGAGCTGTTTTTT	CASHAGGLAGELFF	14	TRBD2	TRBJ2-2	TRBV28	NA
TGTGCCAGCAGTGAAGCCGGGACAACCTACGAGCAGTACTTC	CASSEAGTTYEQYF	14	NA	TRBJ2-7	TRBV6-1	NA
TGTGCCAGCAGCTCTAGCGGGAACAATGAGCAGTTCTTC	CASSSSGNNEQFF	13	TRBD2	TRBJ2-1	TRBV7-2	NA
TGTGCCAGCAGTCCTTACAGTTACGGCCAACAACAGGGTGAGCAGTTCTTC	CASSPYSYGQQQGEQFF	17	NA	TRBJ2-1	TRBV27	few
TGTGCCTGGAGTGTAATGGGCAATCAGCCCCAGCATTTT	CAWSVMGNQPQHF	13	NA	TRBJ1-5	TRBV30	NA
TGTGCCAGCAGTCCACGTCCCTTAGCCTACGAGCAGTACTTC	CASSPRPLAYEQYF	14	NA	TRBJ2-7	TRBV27	NA
TGCGCCAGCAGCTTGGCCGGAGGGGGGTACAATGAGCAGTTCTTC	CASSLAGGGYNEQFF	15	NA	TRBJ2-1	TRBV5-1	NA
TGTGCCAGCAGCGACGGCAGCCAAGAGACCCAGTACTTC	CASSDGSQETQYF	13	NA	TRBJ2-5	TRBV9	NA
TGTGCCAGCAGCTCCGTCAGGCATTCTGGAAACACCATATATTTT	CASSSVRHSGNTIYF	15	NA	TRBJ1-3	TRBV11-2	NA
TGTGCCAGCAGTTTAGGGGCTGGGCCCTTGAACACCGGGGAGCTGTTTTTT	CASSLGAGPLNTGELFF	17	NA	TRBJ2-2	TRBV28	NA
TGTGCCAGCAGTGTTACTCCGGGACAGGGAACCGACGTCCTGACTTTC	CASSVTPGQGTDVLTF	16	TRBD1	TRBJ2-6	TRBV28	NA
TGTGCCAGCAGCTTAGGACAGACCACCGGGGAGCTGTTTTTT	CASSLGQTTGELFF	14	NA	TRBJ2-2	TRBV11-3	NA
TGTGCCACCAGTTCCCCGGGACGCGGCACAGATACGCAGTATTTT	CATSSPGRGTDTQYF	15	NA	TRBJ2-3	TRBV24-1	NA
TGTGCCAGCAGCTTAGACAGGGTTCCGAGGGACTACAATGAGCAGTTCTTC	CASSLDRVPRDYNEQFF	17	NA	TRBJ2-1	TRBV7-8	NA
TGCGCCAGCAGCTCCGCAGGGGCAACTAATGAAAAACTGTTTTTT	CASSSAGATNEKLFF	15	NA	TRBJ1-4	TRBV5-1	NA
TGTGCCAGCAGTTTCCTGGGAGCGGCCCACACCGGGGAGCTGTTTTTT	CASSFLGAAHTGELFF	16	NA	TRBJ2-2	TRBV27	NA
TGTGCCAGCAGTACCCGGGACTTCAATTCACCCCTCCACTTT	CASSTRDFNSPLHF	14	NA	TRBJ1-6	TRBV6-5	NA
TGTGCCAGTGGTTCCCCAGGGAGCTCCTATAATTCACCCCTCCACTTT	CASGSPGSSYNSPLHF	16	NA	TRBJ1-6	TRBV19	NA
TGCAGCGTCTTCAAGGGGGGGTTCCAGGAGACCCAGTACTTC	CSVFKGGFQETQYF	14	NA	TRBJ2-5	TRBV29-1	NA
TGTGCCAGCTCACCAACGACAGGGCAGGGCGAGCAGTACTTC	CASSPTTGQGEQYF	14	TRBD1	TRBJ2-7	TRBV18	NA
TGCGCCAGCAGGAGTGAGTATGTGACTAGCGTTGATAATGAGCAGTTCTTC	CASRSEYVTSVDNEQFF	17	TRBD2	TRBJ2-1	TRBV5-1	NA
TGTGCCAGCAGCCTTGGACAGTATAGCAATCAGCCCCAGCATTTT	CASSLGQYSNQPQHF	15	NA	TRBJ1-5	TRBV3-1/TRBV3-2	NA
TGTGCCAGCAGCATTGGGACGCTTAACACCGGGGAGCTGTTTTTT	CASSIGTLNTGELFF	15	NA	TRBJ2-2	TRBV9	once
TGTGCCAGCAGCTCCGAGGTCTGGCGGGATACGCAGTATTTT	CASSSEVWRDTQYF	14	NA	TRBJ2-3	TRBV7-9	NA
TGTGCTAGCAGTCGGACAGGGAACACCGGGGAGCTGTTTTTT	CASSRTGNTGELFF	14	TRBD1	TRBJ2-2	TRBV7-7	NA
TGTGCCAGCAGGAGGACAGCCATTTCCTACGAGCAGTACTTC	CASRRTAISYEQYF	14	NA	TRBJ2-7	TRBV6-5	NA
TGTGCCAGCAGCTTGGGGGCAGGGGGCCTGGGGAATCAGCCCCAGCATTTT	CASSLGAGGLGNQPQHF	17	TRBD1	TRBJ1-5	TRBV5-6	NA
TGTGCCAGCTCCCTCCGGGAAGGGAAGACCTCTGGAAACACCATATATTTT	CASSLREGKTSGNTIYF	17	NA	TRBJ1-3	TRBV18	NA
TGTGCCAGCAGCCACGGCGACCGGACAGGGGTTAACTATGGCTACACCTTC	CASSHGDRTGVNYGYTF	17	TRBD1	TRBJ1-2	TRBV5-4	NA
TGTGCCAGCAGCCTCACCCCCGGAGGGGCCAGAGAGACCCAGTACTTC	CASSLTPGGARETQYF	16	NA	TRBJ2-5	TRBV9	NA
TGTGCCAGCAGCTTATACGTGAGACGGACAACGAACACTGAAGCTTTCTTT	CASSLYVRRTTNTEAFF	17	NA	TRBJ1-1	TRBV7-8	few
TGCGCCAGCAGTGAGGCGGACAGGGGTGAGACCCAGTACTTC	CASSEADRGETQYF	14	TRBD1	TRBJ2-5	TRBV10-2	few
TGTGCCAGTAGTACGGGGGTGGAGACCCAGTACTTC	CASSTGVETQYF	12	NA	TRBJ2-5	TRBV19	NA
TGTGCCAGCAGCGTAGTGGCCAGCGGGGGGAACACCGGGGAGCTGTTTTTT	CASSVVASGGNTGELFF	17	TRBD2	TRBJ2-2	TRBV9	NA
TGTGCCAGCAGTGAAGCATCCGGGACTAGCTTGTTCTTC	CASSEASGTSLFF	13	TRBD2	TRBJ2-1	TRBV2	NA
TGCGCCAGCAGTCCTTTTCTAGCGGGATGGGAGCTGTTTTTT	CASSPFLAGWELFF	14	TRBD2	TRBJ2-2	TRBV5-1	NA
TGTGCCAGCATCCTGACAGGGGGCGCGGCTGGCTACACCTTC	CASILTGGAAGYTF	14	TRBD1	TRBJ1-2	TRBV28	few
TGTGCCACCAGTGCGAGGGGGGGGGACGAGCAGTACTTC	CATSARGGDEQYF	13	NA	TRBJ2-7	TRBV24-1	NA
TGTGCCAGCAGTCCCCCGGGGCTCGTAAATACGCAGTATTTT	CASSPPGLVNTQYF	14	NA	TRBJ2-3	TRBV28	NA
TGTGCCAGCAGCCCCCGTGGCAATAGCAATCAGCCCCAGCATTTT	CASSPRGNSNQPQHF	15	NA	TRBJ1-5	TRBV7-3	NA
TGTGCCAGCAGCTACGCGGCAGGGACAGCTGAAGCTTTCTTT	CASSYAAGTAEAFF	14	TRBD1	TRBJ1-1	TRBV6-5	NA
TGTGCCAGCAGCTTAGAGCAGGGGATCCTCACAGATACGCAGTATTTT	CASSLEQGILTDTQYF	16	NA	TRBJ2-3	TRBV7-2	NA
TGTGCCAGCAGTTTAGGGACAGGGACCTCCTACAATGAGCAGTTCTTC	CASSLGTGTSYNEQFF	16	TRBD1	TRBJ2-1	TRBV28	NA
TGTGCCACCAGGGGGCAGACAGGGGACCACTATGGCTACACCTTC	CATRGQTGDHYGYTF	15	TRBD1	TRBJ1-2	TRBV24-1	NA
TGTGCCAGCAGCCCGCAAGTGAGCGGGAGGATTGGTGAGCAGTTCTTC	CASSPQVSGRIGEQFF	16	TRBD2	TRBJ2-1	TRBV7-3	NA
TGTGCCTGGAAACAGGGGGCTAACACTGAAGCTTTCTTT	CAWKQGANTEAFF	13	TRBD1	TRBJ1-1	TRBV30	NA
TGTGCCAGCAGTTTATCGAGGACAGATGGGGAGACCCAGTACTTC	CASSLSRTDGETQYF	15	NA	TRBJ2-5	TRBV27	NA
TGTGCCAGCAGCCAACAAATGGGTCACTCTAACAGGGCGAGGGAGACCCAGTACTTC	CASSQQMGHSNRARETQYF	19	NA	TRBJ2-5	TRBV4-2	NA